Sequencing of this T cell receptor (beta chain) was carried out in a study of response to subunit inactivated influenza vaccine. Germline V gene lookup returns CDR1 LGHDT and CDR2 YNNKEL (reference sequence). The CDR3 extends over 15 amino acids. Unmatched junction bases numbered 8, after V lost 5 bases and J lost 7 bases. TCRdb ran MiXCR on the RT-PCR reads and lists one entry per CDR3 protein. The sample records about 540,000 distinct CDR3 sequences, under 30% being singletons. This sample was shared with a second study, whose subject was T cells expressing NK-cell markers. That paper states: TCR beta cDNA was generated via 5'RACE template switching incorporating UMIs.

This sequence joins TRBV3-1 and TRBJ2-1; 10 bases match TRBD1. Material: CD4+ T cells sorted from PBMCs, obtained about 13 days after vaccination. The origin of this receptor is a man in his fifties or sixties who received an inactivated influenza vaccine. CDR3 loop: CASSETGGAGNEQFF. The DNA for the CDR3 is TGTGCCAGCAGCGAGACAGGGGGCGCGGGAAATGAGCAGTTCTTC.